One and the same sample provided the 12 T cell receptor beta chains below, sequenced in a study of OX40 agonist ivuxolimab in advanced cancers. Profiling relied on immunoSEQ multiplex PCR, and the TCRdb table lists in-frame clones only, not all of them. The sample gives under 100,000 clones, about 84% of which show up once; 5.5% is in the top ten. The sequenced sample was CD4+ or CD8+ T cells sorted from blood, obtained in a trial of the OX40 agonist ivuxolimab. The origin of the receptors is an adult with an advanced solid tumor such as melanoma, head and neck, liver or kidney cancer.

V is TRBV18 and J is TRBJ2-5; unclear D gene. Looked up from germline, CDR1 is KGHSH and CDR2 is LQKENI. This CDR3 contains 11 residues. The ends were cut back, 8 bases at V and 2 bases at J, with 6 bases in the middle. For the CDR3, the DNA is TGTGCCAGCCGGTCGCAAGAGACCCAGTACTTC. It encodes CASRSQETQYF.

CDR3 amino acids: CASSVTDQGYEQYF. The CDR3, as DNA: TGTGCCAGCAGCGTAACGGACCAGGGCTACGAGCAGTACTTC. The rearrangement links TRBV9 to TRBJ2-7, with D possibly matching TRBD1 (5 bases). V lost 1 base and J lost 3, with 11 bases in between. The germline V gene has CDR1 SGDLS and CDR2 YYNGEE. This CDR3 is built from 14 residues.

This sequence joins TRBV29-1 and TRBJ2-3; 8 nucleotides agree with TRBD1. From germline, CDR1 is SQVTM and CDR2 ANQGSEA. The CDR3 consists of 14 residues. The junction had 6 bases not matched to a gene; V was cut back by 6 bases and J by 1 base. The CDR3 is CSVAQGAGTDTQYF. CDR3 nucleotide sequence: TGCAGCGTCGCGCAGGGGGCGGGCACAGATACGCAGTATTTT.

This sequence joins TRBV9 and TRBJ2-5; 8 bases are a match to TRBD2. Germline V gene data show CDR1 as SGDLS and CDR2 as YYNGEE. This CDR3 comprises 15 residues. J lost 6 bases, V lost 4 bases, and 11 bases had no gene match. CDR3 in amino acids: CASSPQSGSVKTQYF. The CDR3 DNA reads as TGTGCCAGCAGCCCCCAAAGCGGGAGCGTGAAGACCCAGTACTTC.

This chain joins TRBV5-1 and TRBJ1-2, with D maybe TRBD1 (5 bases). The V gene's germline CDR1 is SGHRS and CDR2 YFSETQ. The ends were cut back, 9 bases at V and 8 bases at J, with 14 bases in the middle. The CDR3 extends over 11 amino acids. The CDR3 is CAIRVEGGYTF. CDR3 nucleotide sequence: TGCGCCATCAGGGTGGAGGGAGGCTACACCTTC.

The chain carries TRBV19 and TRBJ1-6; D possibly corresponds to TRBD1 (5 bases). Germline values: CDR1 LNHDA, CDR2 SQIVND (reference sequence). The CDR3 loop spans 13 amino acids. V was cut by 10 bases and J by 7 bases, with 14 bases left in between. The chain's CDR3 is CATQGEKNSPLHF. Here the CDR3 DNA reads TGTGCCACCCAGGGTGAGAAGAATTCACCCCTCCACTTT.

The rearrangement joins TRBV23-1 to TRBJ2-7; the D is unclear. TRBV23-1 is flagged as an ORF with uncertain function. The CDR3 is 12 amino acids. Trimming cost V 7 bases and J 7 bases, with 14 bases left between them. The CDR3 DNA follows: TGCGCCAGCACCCCACGAGAAGGTGAGCAGTACTTC. Amino acid sequence: CASTPREGEQYF.

The V and J genes are TRBV5-1 and TRBJ1-2; D not resolved. V lost 0 bases and J 9 bases, leaving 12 bases between the germline ends. From germline, CDR1 is SGHRS and CDR2 YFSETQ. The length of the CDR3 is 13 residues. CDR3 DNA sequence: TGCGCCAGCAGCTTGGAATCCGGGATGAGCTACACCTTC. Its translation: CASSLESGMSYTF. Variable domain in full (rest from reference TRBV5-1 and TRBJ1-2): KAGVTQTPRYLIKTRGQQVTLSCSPISGHRSVSWYQQTPGQGLQFLFEYFSETQRNKGNFPGRFSGRQFSNSRSEMNVSTLELGDSALYLCASSLESGMSYTFGSGTRLTVV.

The J gene is TRBJ2-3, the V gene TRBV5-1; D gene uncertain. The germline V gene has CDR1 SGHRS and CDR2 YFSETQ. The CDR3 is 13 residues long. The V end lost 6 bases, the J end lost 4 bases, and 12 bases lay between the germline ends. Written as DNA, the CDR3 is TGCGCCAGCATAGGCTCCCTGTCAGATACGCAGTATTTT. Amino acids: CASIGSLSDTQYF.

This clone is a singleton in its sample. The V gene is TRBV4-1, the J gene TRBJ2-5; D possibly matches TRBD1 or TRBD2 (5 bases each). This CDR3 comprises 13 residues. Germline assignment: CDR1 MGHRA and CDR2 YSYEKL. Trimming pared 5 bases from V and 5 bases from J, leaving 12 bases between. CDR3 in amino acids: CASSAFRGETQYF. The DNA of the CDR3 is TGCGCCAGCAGCGCTTTTCGGGGCGAGACCCAGTACTTC.

The rearrangement joins TRBV9 to TRBJ1-3; a weak D match, TRBD1 (5 bases). The CDR3 contains 17 residues. Germline V gene lookup returns CDR1 SGDLS and CDR2 YYNGEE. V gave up 2 bases and J gave up 2 bases, with 17 bases separating them. Here the CDR3 reads CASSVKRGRPTGNTIYF. CDR3 coding DNA: TGTGCCAGCAGCGTTAAAAGGGGCAGGCCCACTGGAAACACCATATATTTT.

V and J are TRBV18 and TRBJ1-5, with 7 nucleotides matching TRBD1. Germline assignment: CDR1 KGHSH and CDR2 LQKENI. The CDR3 is 13 amino acids. The V segment lost 5 bases and the J segment 4 bases; nucleotides outside the gene matches: 2. The CDR3 region is CASSRDRNQPQHF. In DNA form, the CDR3 reads TGTGCCAGCTCAAGGGACAGAAATCAGCCCCAGCATTTT.